The present T cell receptor beta chain was sequenced within a study of preoperative IRX-2 immunotherapy in early breast cancer. Treatment specified: preoperative locoregional IRX-2 cytokine immunotherapy. The CDR3 sequence is 15 residues long. The data were produced by immunoSEQ multiplex PCR, yet TCRdb's version contains in-frame clones alone and is incomplete. The sample consists of over 35,000 clones, about 95% of them appearing once. The sequence was collected from a human donor with breast cancer. The source was tumor tissue, collected after IRX-2 immunotherapy. The chain recombines TRBV21-1 with TRBJ2-7; the table calls TRBD2, which could not be checked here. TRBV21-1 is a pseudogene. CDR3 in DNA: TGTGCCAGCAGCCAAGGACTAGCGGGAGATGAAGAGCAGTACTTC. It codes for CASSQGLAGDEEQYF.